This T cell receptor beta chain appears in the sequencing data of a study of blood T cell repertoires in COVID-19. Those enrolled in Seattle joined during active infection and were followed longitudinally afterward. CDR1 and CDR2 (germline): SGHTA, FQGNSA. The CDR3 is 14 residues long. The V gene lost 3 bases and the J gene lost 4 bases, with 12 bases spanning the gap. Methods used by the authors: Amplification with reference gene primers provided the estimates of nucleated cell counts. TCRdb's copy holds only in-frame clones and misses some; the assay was immunoSEQ multiplex PCR. V, J and clone size are taken as reported in that table, and D and trimming were inferred from the DNA itself. The sample has 350,000 to 400,000 clones; approximately 86% are singletons.

The source of this sequence is a woman aged 55-70 years with COVID-19, enrolled during active disease. The genes are TRBV7-2 and TRBJ1-1; D call uncertain. Sequencing was performed on peripheral blood. CDR3 protein: CASSFLGEGTEAFF. CDR3 nucleotides: TGTGCCAGCAGCTTCCTCGGGGAGGGCACTGAAGCTTTCTTT.